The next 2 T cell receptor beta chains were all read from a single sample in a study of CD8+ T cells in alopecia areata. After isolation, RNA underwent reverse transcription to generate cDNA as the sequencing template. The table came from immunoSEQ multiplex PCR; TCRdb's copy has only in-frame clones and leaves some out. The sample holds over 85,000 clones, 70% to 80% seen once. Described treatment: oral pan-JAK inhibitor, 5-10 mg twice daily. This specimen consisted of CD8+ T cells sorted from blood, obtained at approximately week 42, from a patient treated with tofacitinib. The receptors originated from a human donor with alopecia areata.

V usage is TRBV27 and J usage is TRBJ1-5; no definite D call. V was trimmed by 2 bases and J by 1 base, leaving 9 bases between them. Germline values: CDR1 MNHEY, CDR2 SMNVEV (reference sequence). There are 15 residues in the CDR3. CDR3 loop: CASSLAAVSNQPQHF. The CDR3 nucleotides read TGTGCCAGCAGTTTAGCGGCAGTAAGCAATCAGCCCCAGCATTTT.

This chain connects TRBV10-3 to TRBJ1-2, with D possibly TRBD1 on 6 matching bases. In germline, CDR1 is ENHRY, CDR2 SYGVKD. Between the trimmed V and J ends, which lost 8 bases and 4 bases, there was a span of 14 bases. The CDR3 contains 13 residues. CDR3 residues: CAIGDGGAYGYTF. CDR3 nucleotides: TGTGCCATCGGCGACGGGGGGGCCTATGGCTACACCTTC.